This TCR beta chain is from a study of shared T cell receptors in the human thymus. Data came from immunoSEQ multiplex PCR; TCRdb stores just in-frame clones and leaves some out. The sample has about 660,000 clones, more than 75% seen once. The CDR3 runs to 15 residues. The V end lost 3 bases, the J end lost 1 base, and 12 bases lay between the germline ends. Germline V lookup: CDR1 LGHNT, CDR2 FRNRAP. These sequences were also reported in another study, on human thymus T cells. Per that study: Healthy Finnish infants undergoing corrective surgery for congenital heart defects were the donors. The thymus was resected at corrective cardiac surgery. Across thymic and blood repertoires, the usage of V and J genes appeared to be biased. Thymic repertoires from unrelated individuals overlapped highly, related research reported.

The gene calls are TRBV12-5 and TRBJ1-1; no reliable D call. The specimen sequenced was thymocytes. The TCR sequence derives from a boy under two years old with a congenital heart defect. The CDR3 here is CASGFSLHGNTEAFF. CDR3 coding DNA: TGTGCTAGTGGTTTCTCCTTACATGGGAACACTGAAGCTTTCTTT.